The clone carrying this T cell receptor (beta chain) occurred a few times. This entry is derived from a study of T-cell reconstitution after alpha-beta-depleted transplantation in children. During its preparation, the TCRbeta library received unique molecular identifiers. One entry per CDR3 protein, called by TCRdb with MiXCR from the PCR reads. The sample consists of more than 550,000 distinct CDR3 sequences, under 12% of them appearing once. V dropped 6 bases and J dropped 4 bases, with 12 bases sitting between them. This CDR3 has 13 amino acids. Sequences were derived from PBMCs from the stem cell graft donor, sampled from the stem cell graft. This sequence joins TRBV12-3 or TRBV12-4 and TRBJ1-1; TRBD1 might be the D (5 bases). The clonotype comes from a human donor who donated a stem cell graft to a child with acute myeloid leukemia. The chain's CDR3 is CASSSSGTTEAFF. The CDR3, as DNA: TGTGCCAGCAGCTCCTCCGGGACCACTGAAGCTTTCTTT.